This is a list of T cell receptor beta chains from one sample in a study of radiation and T cells in renal cell carcinoma. Some clones are missing from TCRdb's copy, which holds only in-frame ones; the method was immunoSEQ multiplex PCR. The sample includes 130,000 to 150,000 clones, nearly 90% seen only once; the top ten take about 12%. This specimen consisted of blood, obtained from a patient whose treatment included radiotherapy and nephrectomy. The receptors here all came from a woman aged 45-65 years with renal cell carcinoma. CDR3s include the opening cysteine and the closing phenylalanine or tryptophan. A D gene is named only where the DNA matches it firmly. Part of the rows lack a size; the others show once, few, many or a class for expanded clones.

size	J	V	D	DNA	CDR3
few	TRBJ2-5	TRBV19	NA	TGTGCCAGTCGGGACATTACAGGGAACCAAGAGACCCAGTACTTC	CASRDITGNQETQYF
NA	TRBJ1-6	TRBV5-4	TRBD1	TGTGCCAGCAGAACCACAGGGGGTGAGTCACCCCTCCACTTT	CASRTTGGESPLHF
NA	TRBJ2-5	TRBV2	TRBD1	TGTGCCAGCATTCTAGACAGGGCGAGAGAGACCCAGTACTTC	CASILDRARETQYF
once	TRBJ2-5	TRBV10-2	NA	TGCGCCAGCAGTGAGACAGGGAGGGAGGAGACCCAGTACTTC	CASSETGREETQYF
NA	TRBJ2-1	TRBV4-2	NA	TGTGCCAGCAGCCAATGGATTACGGGGGAGAACGCCTACAATGAGCAGTTCTTC	CASSQWITGENAYNEQFF
NA	TRBJ1-2	TRBV10-3	NA	TGTGCCATCAGTGCCAACTCAAACCGACAGTCCTATGGCTACACCTTC	CAISANSNRQSYGYTF
few	TRBJ1-1	TRBV19	NA	TGTGCCAGTAGTACGCCGTGGGGCAACACTGAAGCTTTCTTT	CASSTPWGNTEAFF
NA	TRBJ2-3	TRBV19	NA	TGTGCCAGTAGTATGGCGGCTAGCACAGATACGCAGTATTTT	CASSMAASTDTQYF
NA	TRBJ1-1	TRBV11-2	NA	TGTGCCAGCAGCCACAGCTTAGATCTGGCTTTCTTT	CASSHSLDLAFF
NA	TRBJ2-3	TRBV29-1	NA	TGCAGCGTTCCAAAGGGGGGCACAGATACGCAGTATTTT	CSVPKGGTDTQYF
NA	TRBJ1-5	TRBV18	NA	TGTGCCAGCTCACAAAATGGGAGGACTTTTCGGGGCAATCAGCCCCAGCATTTT	CASSQNGRTFRGNQPQHF
NA	TRBJ2-2	TRBV7-6	NA	TGTGCCAGCAGCTTAGCGGTTGCGGGCACCGGGGAGCTGTTTTTT	CASSLAVAGTGELFF
NA	TRBJ1-3	TRBV5-1	NA	TGCGCCAGCTCGGACAGCCTCTCTGGAAACACCATATATTTT	CASSDSLSGNTIYF
NA	TRBJ1-5	TRBV6-1	NA	TGTGCCAGCAGTGACAATCAGCCCCAGCATTTT	CASSDNQPQHF
NA	TRBJ1-5	TRBV2	NA	TGTGCCAGCAGTGAGCATTATCTTGGCAATCAGCCCCAGCATTTT	CASSEHYLGNQPQHF
NA	TRBJ2-3	TRBV5-4	TRBD2	TGTGCCAGCAGCTTAGCGGGGGGGCTGACAGATACGCAGTATTTT	CASSLAGGLTDTQYF
once	TRBJ2-2	TRBV6-6	NA	TGTGCCAGCAGTTATTATCCGACTGCATACACCGGGGAGCTGTTTTTT	CASSYYPTAYTGELFF
few	TRBJ1-2	TRBV18	NA	TGTGCCAGCTCACCAGGGGGCGCGTTCCATGGCTACACCTTC	CASSPGGAFHGYTF
NA	TRBJ2-3	TRBV19	NA	TGTGCCAGTAGTACAAGACAGGCCAGCACAGATACGCAGTATTTT	CASSTRQASTDTQYF
NA	TRBJ1-2	TRBV29-1	NA	TGCAGCGTTGAAGATCTGAAAGACTTCTATGGCTACACCTTC	CSVEDLKDFYGYTF
NA	TRBJ1-6	TRBV6-5	TRBD1	TGTGCCAGCAGTTCCGTACAGGGGTTTAGTTCACCCCTCCACTTT	CASSSVQGFSSPLHF
NA	TRBJ1-5	TRBV28	NA	TGTGCCAGCAGTGGACTGATCAATCAGCCCCAGCATTTT	CASSGLINQPQHF
few	TRBJ1-1	TRBV7-9	NA	TGTGCCAGCAGCTCCTCGAACACTGAAGCTTTCTTT	CASSSSNTEAFF
NA	TRBJ1-3	TRBV5-1	NA	TGCGCCAGCAGCGCACAGGGTTCCGGAAACACCATATATTTT	CASSAQGSGNTIYF
NA	TRBJ1-3	TRBV7-8	NA	TGTGCCAGCAGCTTAGTTCTGGGCAAGAACACCATATATTTT	CASSLVLGKNTIYF
NA	TRBJ1-2	TRBV19	NA	TGTGCCAGCAGTCACCGAGGCGGCTACACCTTC	CASSHRGGYTF
NA	TRBJ1-2	TRBV29-1	NA	TGCAGCGTTGAAGGCGCAGGGGCTAACTATGGCTACACCTTC	CSVEGAGANYGYTF